This section outlines one T cell receptor beta chain sequence together with its context. This entry comes from a study of blood T cell repertoires in COVID-19. Study as a whole: Some COVID-19 samples were acute and others convalescent; all came from the United States, Italy and Spain. T cells, B-cell-depleted T cells, or PBMCs provided the cDNA or gDNA that served as material.

Original processing notes: How many nucleated cells were present was estimated from reference gene primer amplification. The protocol was immunoSEQ multiplex PCR, while the TCRdb copy is restricted to in-frame clones and leaves out a portion. V and J calls plus clone size are reproduced from that table; the DNA served to infer D and trimming. The table has about 130,000 clones, 75% to 90% seen once. The V end was cut by 7 bases, the J end by 1 base, with 13 bases between. In germline, CDR1 is MNHEY, CDR2 SVGAGI. CDR3 length: 14 amino acids. This clonotype was sampled from a man aged 45 to 65 with active or convalescent COVID-19. Source material: peripheral blood. The rearrangement joins TRBV6-5 to TRBJ1-1; D is unresolved. CDR3 bases: TGTGCCAGCAAATTACCGGGAGAGAACACTGAAGCTTTCTTT. This sequence encodes CASKLPGENTEAFF.